These 9 T cell receptor beta chains share one sample of origin, sequenced in a study of cytomegalovirus exposure and HLA in healthy donors. This PCR relied on a set of 60 Vbeta primers and 13 Jbeta primers. TCRdb's table, derived via immunoSEQ multiplex PCR, lists solely in-frame clones and lacks some. The sample comprises about 97,000 clones, about 62% of which are singletons, and about 4.9% rests with the top ten. Sequencing was done on a sample of PBMCs. These receptor sequences come from a human donor in good health.

On this clone: Other DNA sequences of this sample code for an identical CDR3. V usage is TRBV28 and J usage is TRBJ2-7; the match to TRBD2 covers 9 bases. The CDR3 runs to 15 residues. V dropped 4 bases and J dropped 1; count of bases not matched to a gene: 5. Germline V lookup: CDR1 MDHEN, CDR2 SYDVKM. The CDR3: CASSSAGGGSYEQYF. The CDR3 DNA sequence: TGTGCCAGCAGTTCTGCGGGAGGGGGGTCCTACGAGCAGTACTTC.

This clone was counted only a few times. CDR3 in DNA: TGCAGTGCTAGAGGCGACAGGTTGGCTTTCTTT. Protein: CSARGDRLAFF. The chain employs TRBV20-1 and TRBJ1-1; D may be TRBD1 (6 bases). CDR3 length: 11 amino acids. Germline-derived CDR1 and CDR2 are DFQATT and SNEGSKA (reference sequence). V lost 1 base and J 11 bases, leaving 11 bases between the germline ends.

The V gene is TRBV5-1, the J gene TRBJ2-3; D not certain. The CDR3 is made up of 13 amino acids. The ends were cut back, 0 bases at V and 3 bases at J, with 5 bases in the middle. CDR1 SGHRS and CDR2 YFSETQ come from the germline V gene. CDR3 nucleotides: TGCGCCAGCAGCTTGGGTCTAACAGATACGCAGTATTTT. This encodes CASSLGLTDTQYF.

The chain recombines TRBV5-4 with TRBJ1-2, with TRBD1 matching 10 bases. J lost 8 bases, V lost 3 bases, and 4 bases had no gene match. Germline V gene data show CDR1 as SGHNT and CDR2 as YYREEE (reference sequence). CDR3 length: 13 amino acids. In nucleotides, the CDR3 is TGTGCCAGCAGCTCGGGACAGGGGTGGGGCTACACCTTC. It specifies CASSSGQGWGYTF.

The V call is TRBV7-2, the J call TRBJ2-1; 10 bases align to TRBD2. Germline V lookup: CDR1 SGHTA, CDR2 FQGNSA. The CDR3 extends over 16 amino acids. The junction had 7 bases not matched to a gene; V was cut back by 5 bases and J by 3 bases. The CDR3 loop is CASSHRTSGVYNEQFF. In DNA form, the CDR3 reads TGTGCCAGCAGCCATCGGACTAGCGGAGTCTACAATGAGCAGTTCTTC.

This chain uses TRBV27 with TRBJ1-1; 9 nucleotides align to TRBD1. V was pared by 6 bases and J by 7 bases, with 9 bases of the junction left unmatched. Germline CDR1 MNHEY, CDR2 SMNVEV (reference sequence). The CDR3 covers 14 residues. The CDR3 nucleotides are TGTGCCAGCAGGTGGACAGGGGAGTTTGATGAAGCTTTCTTT. This encodes CASRWTGEFDEAFF.

The CDR3 loop reads CAIGHWDSNQPQHF. CDR3 nucleotide sequence: TGTGCCATCGGACATTGGGATAGCAATCAGCCCCAGCATTTT. This chain uses TRBV19 with TRBJ1-5; possibly TRBD1 for D (5 bases). Trimming took 10 bases from V and 0 from J, leaving 13 bases between them. CDR1 is LNHDA, CDR2 SQIVND, per germline (reference sequence). The CDR3 length is 14 residues. Full variable domain (missing parts from reference TRBV19 and TRBJ1-5): DGGITQSPKYLFRKEGQNVTLSCEQNLNHDAMYWYRQDPGQGLRLIYYSQIVNDFQKGDIAEGYSVSREKKESFPLTVTSAQKNPTAFYLCAIGHWDSNQPQHFGDGTRLSIL.

The chain combines TRBV5-6 with TRBJ2-1; 8 bases agree with TRBD2. V lost 2 bases and J lost 4; bases outside the gene matches: 5. The germline V gene has CDR1 SGHDT and CDR2 YYEEEE. This CDR3 contains 15 residues. DNA for the CDR3: TGTGCCAGCAGCTTCGGGCGGGAGGCTTACAATGAGCAGTTCTTC. The encoded protein is CASSFGREAYNEQFF. Full variable domain (remainder filled in from reference TRBV5-6 and TRBJ2-1): DAGVTQSPTHLIKTRGQQVTLRCSPKSGHDTVSWYQQALGQGPQFIFQYYEEEERQRGNFPDRFSGHQFPNYSSELNVNALLLGDSALYLCASSFGREAYNEQFFGPGTRLTVL.

The chain is built from TRBV27 and TRBJ1-2, with TRBD1 as a possible D gene (6 bases). The CDR3 spans 13 residues. The V end was cut by 5 bases, the J end by 4 bases, with 11 bases between. Germline CDR1 reads MNHEY; CDR2 reads SMNVEV (reference sequence). CDR3 DNA: TGTGCCAGCAGTCCAGGGGCAGCCTATGGCTACACCTTC. As protein: CASSPGAAYGYTF.